These 4 T cell receptor beta chains originate from one sample sequenced in a study of graft-versus-host responses after intestinal transplantation (dated by TCRdb to about 2021). The library relied on the immunoSEQ multiplex PCR assay. In its TCRdb copy, this immuneACCESS table keeps in-frame sequences only and misses some clones. Where compared with another copy, unresolved V genes explain less than half of these, and the others have no known cause. This sample gives under 95,000 clones in total; roughly 90% of them show up just once. The ten largest clones capture roughly 0.3% of the sample. What this sample's time point label stands for: cells obtained before transplantation from donor or recipient. These receptors' antigens are unknown. The sample consisted of unstimulated CD4+ T cells sorted from spleen or lymph node cells, taken before transplant. The origin of the receptors is a human donor who was the organ donor for an intestinal transplant.

This chain joins TRBV11-3 and TRBJ1-1, with a tentative D call TRBD1 (5 bases). With 2 bases removed from V and 5 bases from J, the gap between germline ends came to 9 bases. The CDR3 is 13 residues long. Looked up from germline, CDR1 is SGHNT and CDR2 is YENEEA. The CDR3 spells CASSLRTTTEAFF. The CDR3 DNA reads as TGTGCCAGCAGCTTACGGACAACTACTGAAGCTTTCTTT.

The gene calls are TRBV28 and TRBJ1-1; maybe TRBD1 (5 bases). With 8 bases removed from V and 4 bases from J, the gap between germline ends came to 20 bases. The CDR3 is 15 residues long. Looked up from germline, CDR1 is MDHEN and CDR2 is SYDVKM. Here the CDR3 DNA reads TGTGCCAGCGCTCGCGGGGGGGAGAGTTTCACTGAAGCTTTCTTT. This translates into CASARGGESFTEAFF.

The CDR3 DNA is TGTGCCAGCAGCCCCTACGACAGGTTCTATGGCTACACCTTC. Translated, it gives CASSPYDRFYGYTF. This chain uses TRBV6-5 with TRBJ1-2; a weak D match, TRBD1 (6 bases). Germline CDR1 and CDR2: MNHEY and SVGAGI. Trimming stripped 6 bases from V and 4 bases from J, with 15 bases between. This CDR3 has 14 residues.

This clone came up once. The chain joins TRBV7-2 to TRBJ2-2; no reliable D call. In germline, CDR1 is SGHTA, CDR2 FQGNSA. This CDR3 contains 14 residues. V was shortened by 5 bases and J by 3 bases, with 10 bases between the two germline ends. In DNA form, the CDR3 reads TGTGCCAGCAGCGCCCAGTCGTACACCGGGGAGCTGTTTTTT. Encoded protein: CASSAQSYTGELFF.